The 8 T cell receptor beta chains below all came from one sample that was sequenced in a study of cytomegalovirus exposure and HLA in healthy donors. This PCR relied on a set of 60 Vbeta primers and 13 Jbeta primers. Profiling relied on immunoSEQ multiplex PCR, and the TCRdb table lists in-frame clones only, not all of them. The sample shows some 210,000 clones, around 86% of them seen only once. Specimen: PBMCs. These receptors all stem from a man aged 30 to 45 in good health and CMV-seronegative.

The chain links TRBV7-2 to TRBJ1-4; D unresolved. From germline, CDR1 is SGHTA and CDR2 FQGNSA. The CDR3 covers 12 residues. Trimming shortened V by 3 bases and J by 10 bases, and 9 bases separated the two germline ends. DNA for the CDR3: TGTGCCAGCAGCTTGGAGGGAATAAAACTGTTTTTT. As protein: CASSLEGIKLFF.

The V gene is TRBV28, the J gene TRBJ1-4; no clear D. The germline V gene encodes CDR1 MDHEN and CDR2 SYDVKM. The ends were cut back, 2 bases at V and 14 bases at J, with 12 bases in the middle. The CDR3 consists of 12 residues. The CDR3 region is CASSLTGNWLFF. Written as DNA, the CDR3 is TGTGCCAGCAGTTTAACGGGGAACTGGCTGTTTTTT.

CDR3 in amino acids: CASSDQGVSTDTQYF. DNA for the CDR3: TGTGCCAGTAGTGATCAGGGGGTGAGCACAGATACGCAGTATTTT. The rearrangement links TRBV19 to TRBJ2-3; 7 bases are shared with TRBD1. Germline values: CDR1 LNHDA, CDR2 SQIVND (reference sequence). The V segment lost 5 bases and the J segment 0 bases; nucleotides outside the gene matches: 5. CDR3 length: 15 residues.

The rearrangement joins TRBV6-4 to TRBJ2-1, with 9 bases aligning to TRBD1. After removal of 6 bases from V and 8 bases from J, the junction contained 17 bases not matched to a gene. Germline V gives CDR1 MRHNA, CDR2 SNTAGT. The CDR3 contains 17 residues. CDR3 DNA sequence: TGTGCCAGCAGCCTGGGTCCGACAGGGACAGGGTCACATGAGCAGTTCTTC. This codes for CASSLGPTGTGSHEQFF.

Only a few counts were recorded for this clone. The chain combines TRBV28 with TRBJ2-5; tentative D call: TRBD2 (7 bases). Trimming shortened V by 8 bases and J by 1 base, and 20 bases separated the two germline ends. This CDR3 region has 16 residues. The germline gives CDR1 MDHEN, CDR2 SYDVKM. CDR3 DNA: TGTGCCAGCTGCGGCGGGTCTGCGGGGGCCCAAGAGACCCAGTACTTC. It translates to CASCGGSAGAQETQYF.

The rearrangement joins TRBV30 to TRBJ2-1, with 12 bases aligning to TRBD1. J lost 5 bases, V lost 1 base, and 6 bases had no gene match. The CDR3 totals 16 residues. Germline loops: CDR1 GTSNPN, CDR2 SVGIG (reference sequence). CDR3 in amino acids: CAWSAGTGGLDNEQFF. DNA of the CDR3: TGTGCCTGGAGTGCCGGGACAGGGGGCTTAGACAATGAGCAGTTCTTC. Together with reference TRBV30 and TRBJ2-1, the CDR3 gives the full variable domain: SQTIHQWPATLVQPVGSPLSLECTVEGTSNPNLYWYRQAAGRGLQLLFYSVGIGQISSEVPQNLSASRPQDRQFILSSKKLLLSDSGFYLCAWSAGTGGLDNEQFFGPGTRLTVL.

The V gene is TRBV18, the J gene TRBJ1-3; possible D gene TRBD1, 6 bases. This CDR3 has 16 residues. Germline V gene data show CDR1 as KGHSH and CDR2 as LQKENI. The ends were cut back, 5 bases at V and 0 bases at J, with 14 bases in the middle. CDR3 in DNA: TGTGCCAGCTCAGAGTCAACAGGGAGCTCTGGAAACACCATATATTTT. The encoded protein is CASSESTGSSGNTIYF.

The V call is TRBV7-2, the J call TRBJ2-2, with TRBD2 matching over 10 bases. The CDR3 loop spans 16 amino acids. J was trimmed by 5 bases and V by 1 base; bases with no gene match: 4. Germline V gene data show CDR1 as SGHTA and CDR2 as FQGNSA. The CDR3 DNA sequence: TGTGCCAGCAGCTTAGGACTAGCGGGCCTAACCGGGGAGCTGTTTTTT. It encodes CASSLGLAGLTGELFF.